These 9 T cell receptor beta chains came from one sample sequenced in a study of shared clonotypes between healthy human individuals. The data were produced by immunoSEQ multiplex PCR, yet TCRdb's version contains in-frame clones alone and is incomplete. The sample consists of about 1 million clones, approximately 68% of them appearing once. Sample: memory CD4+ T cells sorted from blood. Subset described: CD45RA-negative fraction. Receptors were obtained from a man aged 18-30 years in good health.

J is TRBJ2-7 and V is TRBV6-1; TRBD1 matches at 8 bases. The CDR3 contains 15 residues. V lost 6 bases and J lost 3; bases outside the gene matches: 10. The germline CDR1 and CDR2 sequences are MNHNS and SASEGT. The CDR3 here is CASRGDRGVGYEQYF. DNA for the CDR3: TGTGCCAGCAGGGGTGACAGGGGAGTAGGCTACGAGCAGTACTTC.

The chain links TRBV5-1 to TRBJ1-1; D is perhaps TRBD1 (5 bases). From germline, CDR1 is SGHRS and CDR2 YFSETQ. The CDR3 loop spans 14 amino acids. Trimming removed 0 bases from V and 8 bases from J, with 14 bases in between. The CDR3 here is CASSLGQPNDEAFF. The CDR3 nucleotides are TGCGCCAGCAGCTTGGGACAGCCCAACGACGAAGCTTTCTTT. The full variable domain, completed using reference TRBV5-1 and TRBJ1-1, is KAGVTQTPRYLIKTRGQQVTLSCSPISGHRSVSWYQQTPGQGLQFLFEYFSETQRNKGNFPGRFSGRQFSNSRSEMNVSTLELGDSALYLCASSLGQPNDEAFFGQGTRLTVV.

This clone was seen at least ten times. J is TRBJ2-2 and V is TRBV10-3; D is undetermined. The CDR3 extends over 14 amino acids. V dropped 5 bases and J dropped 1 base, with 8 bases sitting between them. The germline gives CDR1 ENHRY, CDR2 SYGVKD. CDR3 loop: CAISHSMNTGELFF. DNA of the CDR3: TGTGCCATCAGTCATTCAATGAACACCGGGGAGCTGTTTTTT.

The chain has TRBV7-9 and TRBJ2-3, with no clear D. The CDR3 extends over 15 amino acids. Germline V lookup: CDR1 SEHNR, CDR2 FQNEAQ (reference sequence). Trimming took 4 bases from V and 0 from J, leaving 11 bases between them. The CDR3 reads CASSSYSASTDTQYF. In DNA, the CDR3 is TGTGCCAGCAGCTCCTACAGTGCTAGCACAGATACGCAGTATTTT. The whole variable domain, filled in from reference TRBV7-9 and TRBJ2-3, reads DTGVSQNPRHKITKRGQNVTFRCDPISEHNRLYWYRQTLGQGPEFLTYFQNEAQLEKSRLLSDRFSAERPKGSFSTLEIQRTEQGDSAMYLCASSSYSASTDTQYFGPGTRLTVL.

The chain links TRBV2 to TRBJ1-1; possibly TRBD1 for D (6 bases). The CDR3 loop spans 13 amino acids. Germline V CDR1 and CDR2: SNHLY, FYNNEI. Trimming stripped 6 bases from V and 4 bases from J, with 12 bases between. CDR3 amino acids: CASSAHRVTEAFF. The CDR3 region has the DNA TGTGCCAGCAGCGCCCACAGGGTCACTGAAGCTTTCTTT.

The chain joins TRBV11-2 to TRBJ1-2, with 10 bases identical to TRBD1. Germline assignment: CDR1 SGHAT and CDR2 FQNNGV. V lost 5 bases, J lost 7 bases, and 7 bases stayed unmatched. This CDR3 has 14 residues. CDR3 in amino acids: CASSPGQGMGGYTF. The CDR3 bases are TGTGCCAGCAGCCCGGGACAGGGGATGGGTGGCTACACCTTC.

This clone was detected only once. This chain connects TRBV5-1 to TRBJ1-1; maybe TRBD1 (5 bases). V was trimmed by 3 bases and J by 6 bases, leaving 15 bases between them. The CDR3 is 14 residues long. CDR1 is SGHRS and CDR2 is YFSETQ in the germline V gene. CDR3 bases: TGCGCCAGCAGCTGGGGGGTTCAGGGCCCTGAAGCTTTCTTT. Protein product: CASSWGVQGPEAFF. Looking up the rest from reference TRBV5-1 and TRBJ1-1 gives the full variable domain: KAGVTQTPRYLIKTRGQQVTLSCSPISGHRSVSWYQQTPGQGLQFLFEYFSETQRNKGNFPGRFSGRQFSNSRSEMNVSTLELGDSALYLCASSWGVQGPEAFFGQGTRLTVV.

This rearrangement joins TRBV5-4 to TRBJ2-6, with D possibly TRBD1 on 5 matching bases. V lost 2 bases and J 0 bases, leaving 12 bases between the germline ends. The CDR3 loop spans 17 amino acids. Germline CDR1 is SGHNT and CDR2 is YYREEE (reference sequence). The CDR3 DNA reads TGTGCCAGCAGCTTTGGAGACAGCTACTCTGGGGCCAACGTCCTGACTTTC. Translating it yields CASSFGDSYSGANVLTF.

With regard to this clone: The identical CDR3 is also encoded by other nucleotide sequences in the sample. J is TRBJ2-1 and V is TRBV9; 9 nucleotides align to TRBD2. J was trimmed by 2 bases and V by 0 bases; bases with no gene match: 0. This CDR3 contains 15 residues. Germline-derived CDR1 and CDR2 are SGDLS and YYNGEE. The CDR3 region has the DNA TGTGCCAGCAGCGTAGGACTAGCGGCCTACAATGAGCAGTTCTTC. Protein: CASSVGLAAYNEQFF.